A selection of T cell receptor beta chains follows, all from one sample in a study of blood T cell repertoires in COVID-19. Measured with immunoSEQ multiplex PCR; TCRdb has only the in-frame clones, and not every one. The sample lists about 480,000 clones, about 91% seen once, with 0.9% in the top ten. Sequencing was done on a sample of peripheral blood. The receptors stem from a man aged 18 to 30 with COVID-19, enrolled during active disease. Both conserved end residues are part of each CDR3. D genes are given only for firm matches. Clone size is shown for a subset of rows, as once, few, many or a class of expanded clone.

D gene: TRBD1; clone size: .; J gene: TRBJ1-5; CDR3 length: 14; V gene: TRBV18; CDR3 DNA: TGTGCCAGCTCGGAACAGGGGAGGAATCAGCCCCAGCATTTT; CDR3 protein: CASSEQGRNQPQHF
D gene: .; clone size: .; J gene: TRBJ1-4; CDR3 length: 11; V gene: TRBV30; CDR3 DNA: TGTGCCTGGAGTTTCGGGGAAAAACTGTTTTTT; CDR3 protein: CAWSFGEKLFF
D gene: .; clone size: .; J gene: TRBJ2-2; CDR3 length: 17; V gene: TRBV27; CDR3 DNA: TGTGCCAGCAGTTTAAACCGGGGGACGGTGCTAACCGGGGAGCTGTTTTTT; CDR3 protein: CASSLNRGTVLTGELFF
D gene: .; clone size: .; J gene: TRBJ2-6; CDR3 length: 14; V gene: TRBV10-2; CDR3 DNA: TGCGCCAGCAGGGCAGACTCTGGGGCCAACGTCCTGACTTTC; CDR3 protein: CASRADSGANVLTF
D gene: TRBD2; clone size: .; J gene: TRBJ2-3; CDR3 length: 15; V gene: TRBV10-2; CDR3 DNA: TGCGCCAGCCGGCCGGGGGGGGCTACCACAGATACGCAGTATTTT; CDR3 protein: CASRPGGATTDTQYF
D gene: TRBD2; clone size: .; J gene: TRBJ2-3; CDR3 length: 15; V gene: TRBV30; CDR3 DNA: TGTGCCTGGACCCGGGGGGGCAGGGGTGCAGATACGCAGTATTTT; CDR3 protein: CAWTRGGRGADTQYF
D gene: .; clone size: .; J gene: TRBJ2-1; CDR3 length: 14; V gene: TRBV6-6; CDR3 DNA: TGTGCCAGCAGTTACTCTACAGATTACAATGAGCAGTTCTTC; CDR3 protein: CASSYSTDYNEQFF
D gene: .; clone size: .; J gene: TRBJ2-5; CDR3 length: 16; V gene: TRBV11-3; CDR3 DNA: TGTGCCAGCAGCCCCCGAGCTGGGGCTTTGGGAGAGACCCAGTACTTC; CDR3 protein: CASSPRAGALGETQYF
D gene: TRBD2; clone size: once; J gene: TRBJ2-3; CDR3 length: 14; V gene: TRBV19; CDR3 DNA: TGTGCCAGTAGGACCGGGAGGGATTCAGATACGCAGTATTTT; CDR3 protein: CASRTGRDSDTQYF
D gene: .; clone size: .; J gene: TRBJ1-6; CDR3 length: 16; V gene: TRBV7-5; CDR3 DNA: TGTGTCAGAAGCCAAGACCGGGACAGGGACAATGGGTCCCTCCACTTT; CDR3 protein: CVRSQDRDRDNGSLHF
D gene: TRBD2; clone size: .; J gene: TRBJ2-2; CDR3 length: 16; V gene: TRBV7-6; CDR3 DNA: TGTGCCAGCAGCTCCAGCGGGGGGGCCTATGGCGGGGAGCTGTTTTTT; CDR3 protein: CASSSSGGAYGGELFF
D gene: .; clone size: .; J gene: TRBJ1-1; CDR3 length: 13; V gene: TRBV11-2; CDR3 DNA: TGTGCCAGCAGCCCACGGAGGAACACTGAAGCTTTCTTT; CDR3 protein: CASSPRRNTEAFF
D gene: .; clone size: .; J gene: TRBJ2-7; CDR3 length: 16; V gene: TRBV15; CDR3 DNA: TGTGCCACCAGCAGGCGGCGGGCCTCCTCTTCCTACGAGCAGTACTTC; CDR3 protein: CATSRRRASSSYEQYF
D gene: TRBD1; clone size: .; J gene: TRBJ1-1; CDR3 length: 16; V gene: TRBV18; CDR3 DNA: TGTGCCAGCTCACCCCCCGGACAGGGGATAGTCACTGAAGCTTTCTTT; CDR3 protein: CASSPPGQGIVTEAFF
D gene: .; clone size: .; J gene: TRBJ2-5; CDR3 length: 13; V gene: TRBV21-1; CDR3 DNA: TGTGCCAGCAGGGGCGCCTTAAAAGAGACCCAGTACTTC; CDR3 protein: CASRGALKETQYF
D gene: TRBD1; clone size: .; J gene: TRBJ2-2; CDR3 length: 16; V gene: TRBV5-1; CDR3 DNA: TGCGCCAGCAGCTTGGAACAGGGGGCGAGGACCGGGGAGCTGTTTTTT; CDR3 protein: CASSLEQGARTGELFF
D gene: .; clone size: .; J gene: TRBJ2-1; CDR3 length: 12; V gene: TRBV10-1; CDR3 DNA: TGCGCCATAGGTTTGAGTGGGCTTGAGCAGTTCTTC; CDR3 protein: CAIGLSGLEQFF
D gene: TRBD1; clone size: .; J gene: TRBJ1-4; CDR3 length: 15; V gene: TRBV19; CDR3 DNA: TGTGCCAGTAGTGCGGACAGGGGGCGCGGTGAAAAACTGTTTTTT; CDR3 protein: CASSADRGRGEKLFF
D gene: .; clone size: .; J gene: TRBJ2-1; CDR3 length: 13; V gene: TRBV12-3/TRBV12-4; CDR3 DNA: TGTGCCAGCAGTTTAGGACGGAGCAATGAGCAGTTCTTC; CDR3 protein: CASSLGRSNEQFF
D gene: .; clone size: .; J gene: TRBJ2-1; CDR3 length: 13; V gene: TRBV19; CDR3 DNA: TGTGCCAGTAGTATGGGACTCTACAATGAGCAGTTCTTC; CDR3 protein: CASSMGLYNEQFF
D gene: .; clone size: .; J gene: TRBJ1-1; CDR3 length: 12; V gene: TRBV12-3/TRBV12-4; CDR3 DNA: TGTGCCAGCATCCTGGCCGGGAGTCCAGCTTTCTTT; CDR3 protein: CASILAGSPAFF
D gene: TRBD2; clone size: .; J gene: TRBJ2-3; CDR3 length: 19; V gene: TRBV19; CDR3 DNA: TGTGCCAGTAGTATAATGCCGACTAGCGGGAGTCGGGTAAAGCATACGCAGTATTTT; CDR3 protein: CASSIMPTSGSRVKHTQYF
D gene: TRBD2; clone size: .; J gene: TRBJ2-7; CDR3 length: 17; V gene: TRBV9; CDR3 DNA: TGTGCCAGCAGCGTAGGGGAGGGATTGCAGGGTGACTACGAGCAGTACTTC; CDR3 protein: CASSVGEGLQGDYEQYF
D gene: .; clone size: .; J gene: TRBJ1-1; CDR3 length: 14; V gene: TRBV7-9; CDR3 DNA: TGTGCCAGCAGGTCAACAGGGACATACACTGAAGCTTTCTTT; CDR3 protein: CASRSTGTYTEAFF
D gene: TRBD2; clone size: .; J gene: TRBJ2-1; CDR3 length: 15; V gene: TRBV7-8; CDR3 DNA: TGTGCCAGCAGCTTATCTAGCGGGCGGGGTGGTGAGCAGTTCTTC; CDR3 protein: CASSLSSGRGGEQFF
D gene: .; clone size: .; J gene: TRBJ2-1; CDR3 length: 15; V gene: TRBV7-9; CDR3 DNA: TGTGCCAGCAGCGCCCGGGTACCGTCCTACAATGAGCAGTTCTTC; CDR3 protein: CASSARVPSYNEQFF
D gene: TRBD2; clone size: .; J gene: TRBJ2-1; CDR3 length: 14; V gene: TRBV2; CDR3 DNA: TGTGCCAGCAGGGCAGCGGGGGGCTACAATGAGCAGTTCTTC; CDR3 protein: CASRAAGGYNEQFF
D gene: .; clone size: .; J gene: TRBJ1-1; CDR3 length: 10; V gene: TRBV6-5; CDR3 DNA: TGTGCCAGCGAGGGCTTGGGAGCTTTCTTT; CDR3 protein: CASEGLGAFF
D gene: TRBD1; clone size: .; J gene: TRBJ2-7; CDR3 length: 13; V gene: TRBV5-4; CDR3 DNA: TGTGCCAGCAGCCCGGACAGGGGACACGAGCAGTACTTC; CDR3 protein: CASSPDRGHEQYF
D gene: .; clone size: .; J gene: TRBJ2-7; CDR3 length: 14; V gene: TRBV27; CDR3 DNA: TGTGCCAGCAGTTTACAGGGGCCCATCTACGAGCAGTACTTC; CDR3 protein: CASSLQGPIYEQYF
D gene: .; clone size: few; J gene: TRBJ1-2; CDR3 length: 13; V gene: TRBV6-1; CDR3 DNA: TGTGCCAGCAGTGAAGACAGAAAATATGGCTACACCTTC; CDR3 protein: CASSEDRKYGYTF
D gene: .; clone size: .; J gene: TRBJ1-5; CDR3 length: 15; V gene: TRBV5-1; CDR3 DNA: TGCGCCAGCAGCTTTGAGGGTTCGAGCAATCAGCCCCAGCATTTT; CDR3 protein: CASSFEGSSNQPQHF
D gene: TRBD2; clone size: .; J gene: TRBJ2-7; CDR3 length: 17; V gene: TRBV19; CDR3 DNA: TGTGCCAGTAGTATGTCTAGCGGGAGGTCGAGCTCCTACGAGCAGTACTTC; CDR3 protein: CASSMSSGRSSSYEQYF
D gene: .; clone size: .; J gene: TRBJ1-1; CDR3 length: 12; V gene: TRBV30; CDR3 DNA: TGTGCCTGGAGTGTACTAAACACTGAAGCTTTCTTT; CDR3 protein: CAWSVLNTEAFF
D gene: .; clone size: .; J gene: TRBJ2-1; CDR3 length: 15; V gene: TRBV19; CDR3 DNA: TGTGCCAGTAGTATAGGACAGACCAAATACAATGAGCAGTTCTTC; CDR3 protein: CASSIGQTKYNEQFF
D gene: .; clone size: once; J gene: TRBJ2-2; CDR3 length: 16; V gene: TRBV5-5; CDR3 DNA: TGTGCCAGCAGCCCCCGGGCACGGGGAGAAGGCGGGGAGCTGTTTTTT; CDR3 protein: CASSPRARGEGGELFF